This TCR delta chain emerged from a study of Vδ1+ human thymocytes. Findings and caveats of the study: In the thymus, TRG and TRD repertoires looked highly polyclonal with Gaussian CDR3 lengths. Thymic delta-chain repertoires held approximately 20% Vdelta2 sequences and few Vdelta3, despite high sort purity.

Extracted RNA was reverse transcribed into cDNA. Pooled V-gene forward primers with one constant-region reverse primer generated the CDR3 amplicons by multiplex PCR. TCRdb reran clone calling via CATT on the multiplex PCR reads. The sample includes under 80,000 delta-chain clones, more than 30% of them seen just once. The sorted cells were CD3+ Vdelta1+ Vdelta2- thymocytes from alphabeta-depleted thymus. Turning to this clone: Antigen: not known.

Germline loops: CDR1 TSWWSYY, CDR2 QGS. V was trimmed by 0 bases and J by 0 bases, leaving 32 bases between them. This CDR3 comprises 23 residues. The source of this sequence is a boy younger than two who had congenital heart surgery. Input material: Vdelta1+ gamma-delta thymocytes from the thymus. Described subset: FACS-sorted CD3+ TCRalphabeta- TCRVdelta1+ TCRVdelta2- thymocytes. V gene TRDV1 combines with J gene TRDJ1; tentative D call: TRDD3 (6 bases). CDR3 protein: CALGELSPPRSDVGGQYTDKLIF. DNA for the CDR3: TGTGCTCTTGGGGAACTTTCCCCTCCTAGATCTGACGTGGGGGGCCAGTACACCGATAAACTCATCTTT.